Listed here is a single T cell receptor (beta chain). The data belong to a study of shared clonotypes between healthy human individuals. How the authors handled the data: Without quality scores, immunoSEQ junctional reads could not be filtered like full-length reads. Only in-frame clones appear in the TCRdb table, and some are missing; sequencing was by immunoSEQ multiplex PCR. The V and J calls and clone size come from that table; D and trimming were worked out from the DNA. The sample gives some 1,400,000 clones, 96% of which show up once; roughly 1.2% is in the top ten. The source material was naive CD4+ T cells sorted from blood. Subset: CD45RA+ positively selected. The TCR originated in a man between 25 and 39 years old in good health.

The CDR3 loop reads CASSDKYEQYF. The CDR3 DNA is TGTGCCAGCAGTGATAAATACGAGCAGTACTTC. The chain has TRBV28 and TRBJ2-7; D remains ambiguous. The CDR3 is made up of 11 amino acids. The germline CDR1 and CDR2 sequences are MDHEN and SYDVKM. The V end lost 5 bases, the J end lost 4 bases, and 6 bases lay between the germline ends.